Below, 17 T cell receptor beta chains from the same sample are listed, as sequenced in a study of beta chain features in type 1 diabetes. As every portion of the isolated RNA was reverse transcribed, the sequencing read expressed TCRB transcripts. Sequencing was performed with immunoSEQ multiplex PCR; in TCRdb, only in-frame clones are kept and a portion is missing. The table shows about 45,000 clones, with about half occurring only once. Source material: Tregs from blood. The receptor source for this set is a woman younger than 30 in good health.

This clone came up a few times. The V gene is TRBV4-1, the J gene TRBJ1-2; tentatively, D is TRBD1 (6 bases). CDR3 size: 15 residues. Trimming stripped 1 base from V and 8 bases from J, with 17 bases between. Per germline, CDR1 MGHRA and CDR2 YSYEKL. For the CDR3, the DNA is TGCGCCAGCAGCCAAGGCCCAGGGGTCTTAGAAGGCTACACCTTC. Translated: CASSQGPGVLEGYTF.

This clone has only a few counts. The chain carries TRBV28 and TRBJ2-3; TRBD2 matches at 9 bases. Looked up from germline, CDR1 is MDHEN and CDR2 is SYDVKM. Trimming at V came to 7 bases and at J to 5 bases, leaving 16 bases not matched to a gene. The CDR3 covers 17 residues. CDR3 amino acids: CASISGASGIKGDTQYF. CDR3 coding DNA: TGTGCCAGCATTTCAGGGGCTAGCGGGATAAAGGGAGATACGCAGTATTTT.

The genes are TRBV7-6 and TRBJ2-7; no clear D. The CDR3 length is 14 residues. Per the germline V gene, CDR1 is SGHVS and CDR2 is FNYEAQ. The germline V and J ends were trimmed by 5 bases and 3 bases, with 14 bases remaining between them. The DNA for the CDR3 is TGTGCCAGCAGCCCTGCGTCCACCGGCTACGAGCAGTACTTC. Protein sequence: CASSPASTGYEQYF. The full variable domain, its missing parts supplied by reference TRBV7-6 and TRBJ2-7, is GAGVSQSPRYKVTKRGQDVALRCDPISGHVSLYWYRQALGQGPEFLTYFNYEAQQDKSGLPNDRFSAERPEGSISTLTIQRTEQRDSAMYRCASSPASTGYEQYFGPGTRLTVT.

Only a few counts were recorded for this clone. This CDR3 reads CASSMRTGEETQYF. The CDR3 region has the DNA TGTGCCAGTAGTATGAGGACAGGGGAAGAGACCCAGTACTTC. The chain employs TRBV19 and TRBJ2-5, with TRBD1 matching 9 bases. With 3 bases clipped from V and 3 bases from J, the junction kept 2 bases outside the gene matches. The CDR3 is made up of 14 amino acids. Per germline, CDR1 LNHDA and CDR2 SQIVND (reference sequence).

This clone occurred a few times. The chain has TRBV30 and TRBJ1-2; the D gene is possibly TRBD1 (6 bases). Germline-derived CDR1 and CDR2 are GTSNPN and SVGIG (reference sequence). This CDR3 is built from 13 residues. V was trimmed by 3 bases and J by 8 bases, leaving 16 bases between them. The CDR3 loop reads CAWSRNRAYGYTF. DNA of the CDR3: TGTGCCTGGAGCCGAAACAGGGCATACGGCTACACCTTC.

The CDR3: CASKTGTDYGYTF. Here the CDR3 DNA reads TGTGCCAGCAAGACAGGGACGGACTATGGCTACACCTTC. The rearrangement uses TRBV28 and TRBJ1-2; 7 nucleotides match TRBD1. This CDR3 spans 13 amino acids. Germline CDR1 and CDR2: MDHEN and SYDVKM. V trimming: 7 bases; J trimming: 3 bases; junction bases outside the gene matches: 5.

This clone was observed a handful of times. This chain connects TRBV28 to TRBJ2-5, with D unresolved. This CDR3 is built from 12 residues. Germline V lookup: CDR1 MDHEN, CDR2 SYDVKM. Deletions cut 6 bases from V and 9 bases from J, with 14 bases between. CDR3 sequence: CASSLLNFAQYF. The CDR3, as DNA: TGTGCCAGCAGCCTCCTGAACTTTGCCCAGTACTTC.

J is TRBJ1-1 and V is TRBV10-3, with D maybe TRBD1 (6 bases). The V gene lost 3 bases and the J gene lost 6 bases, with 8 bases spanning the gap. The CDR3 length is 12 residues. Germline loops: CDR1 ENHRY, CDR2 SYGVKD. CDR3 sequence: CAISEQGAEAFF. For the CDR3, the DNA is TGTGCCATCAGTGAACAGGGCGCTGAAGCTTTCTTT.

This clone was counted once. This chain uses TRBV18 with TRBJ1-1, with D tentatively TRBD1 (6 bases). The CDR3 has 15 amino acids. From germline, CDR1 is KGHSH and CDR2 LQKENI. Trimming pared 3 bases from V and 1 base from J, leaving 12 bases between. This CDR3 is CASSPGNRANTEAFF. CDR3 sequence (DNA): TGTGCCAGCTCACCTGGGAACAGGGCGAACACTGAAGCTTTCTTT.

The CDR3 sequence: CASSLEGVATNEKLFF. DNA for the CDR3: TGCGCCAGCAGCTTGGAAGGAGTTGCAACTAATGAAAAACTGTTTTTT. The rearrangement links TRBV5-1 to TRBJ1-4; no clear D gene. CDR1 SGHRS and CDR2 YFSETQ come from the germline V gene. The germline V and J ends were trimmed by 0 bases and 0 bases, with 9 bases remaining between them. This CDR3 is 16 amino acids long. Supplemented by reference TRBV5-1 and TRBJ1-4, the full variable domain reads KAGVTQTPRYLIKTRGQQVTLSCSPISGHRSVSWYQQTPGQGLQFLFEYFSETQRNKGNFPGRFSGRQFSNSRSEMNVSTLELGDSALYLCASSLEGVATNEKLFFGSGTQLSVL.

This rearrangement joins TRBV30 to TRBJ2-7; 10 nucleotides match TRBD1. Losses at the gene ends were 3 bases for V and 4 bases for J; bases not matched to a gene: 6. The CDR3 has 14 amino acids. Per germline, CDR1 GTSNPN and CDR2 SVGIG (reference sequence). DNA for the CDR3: TGTGCCTGGAGCGGACAGGGGGTAATTTACGAGCAGTACTTC. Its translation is CAWSGQGVIYEQYF.

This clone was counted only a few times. CDR3 sequence reads: CASSSPGLLGYTF. CDR3 nucleotide sequence: TGTGCCAGCAGCTCCCCGGGACTCCTGGGCTACACCTTC. The chain couples TRBV7-9 to TRBJ1-2; weak D call: TRBD1 (5 bases). Trimming left V 4 bases short and J 8 bases short, with 14 bases between. The CDR3 length is 13 residues. The germline gives CDR1 SEHNR, CDR2 FQNEAQ (reference sequence).

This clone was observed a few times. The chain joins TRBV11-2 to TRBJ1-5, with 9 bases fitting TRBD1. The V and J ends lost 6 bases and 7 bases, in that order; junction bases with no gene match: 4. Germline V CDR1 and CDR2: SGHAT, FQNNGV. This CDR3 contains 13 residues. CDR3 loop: CASRPQGAQPQHF. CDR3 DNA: TGTGCCAGCAGGCCACAGGGGGCCCAGCCCCAGCATTTT. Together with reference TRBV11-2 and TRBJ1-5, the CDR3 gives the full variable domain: EAGVAQSPRYKIIEKRQSVAFWCNPISGHATLYWYQQILGQGPKLLIQFQNNGVVDDSQLPKDRFSAERLKGVDSTLKIQPAKLEDSAVYLCASRPQGAQPQHFGDGTRLSIL.

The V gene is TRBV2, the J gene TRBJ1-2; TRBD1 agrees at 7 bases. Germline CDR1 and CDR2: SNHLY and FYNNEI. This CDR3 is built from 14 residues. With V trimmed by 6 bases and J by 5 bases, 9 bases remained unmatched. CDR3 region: CASREDRSFYGYTF. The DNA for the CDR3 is TGTGCCAGCAGGGAGGACAGGAGTTTTTATGGCTACACCTTC.

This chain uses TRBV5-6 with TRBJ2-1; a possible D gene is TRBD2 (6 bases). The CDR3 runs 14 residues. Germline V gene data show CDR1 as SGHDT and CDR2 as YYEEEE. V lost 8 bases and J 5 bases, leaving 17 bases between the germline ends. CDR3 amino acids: CARIHGTYDNEQFF. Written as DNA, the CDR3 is TGTGCCAGAATCCACGGGACTTACGACAATGAGCAGTTCTTC.

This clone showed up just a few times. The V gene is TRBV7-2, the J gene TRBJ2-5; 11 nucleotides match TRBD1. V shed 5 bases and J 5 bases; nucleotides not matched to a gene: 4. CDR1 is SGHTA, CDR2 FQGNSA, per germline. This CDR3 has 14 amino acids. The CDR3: CASSRDRGWETQYF. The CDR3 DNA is TGTGCCAGCAGCCGGGACAGGGGGTGGGAGACCCAGTACTTC. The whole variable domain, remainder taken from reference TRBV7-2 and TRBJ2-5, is GAGVSQSPSNKVTEKGKDVELRCDPISGHTALYWYRQSLGQGLEFLIYFQGNSAPDKSGLPSDRFSAERTGGSVSTLTIQRTQQEDSAVYLCASSRDRGWETQYFGPGTRLLVL.

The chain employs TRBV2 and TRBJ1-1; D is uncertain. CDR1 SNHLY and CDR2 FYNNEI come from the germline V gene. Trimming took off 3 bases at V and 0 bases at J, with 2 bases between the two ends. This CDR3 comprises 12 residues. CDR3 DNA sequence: TGTGCCAGCAGTGACTTGAACACTGAAGCTTTCTTT. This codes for CASSDLNTEAFF.